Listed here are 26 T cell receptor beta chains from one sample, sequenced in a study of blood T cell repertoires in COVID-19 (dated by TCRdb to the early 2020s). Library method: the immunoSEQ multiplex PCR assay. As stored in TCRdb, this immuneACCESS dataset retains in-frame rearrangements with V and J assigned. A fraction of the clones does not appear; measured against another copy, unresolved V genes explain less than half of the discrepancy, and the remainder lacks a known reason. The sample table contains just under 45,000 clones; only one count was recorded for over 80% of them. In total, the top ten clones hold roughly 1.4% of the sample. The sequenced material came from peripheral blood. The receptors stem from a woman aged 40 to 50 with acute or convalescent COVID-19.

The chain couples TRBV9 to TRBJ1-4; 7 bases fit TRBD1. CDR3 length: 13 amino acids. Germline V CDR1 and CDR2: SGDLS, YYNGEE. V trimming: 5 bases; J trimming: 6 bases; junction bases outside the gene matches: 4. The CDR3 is CASSRGGDEKLFF. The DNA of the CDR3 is TGTGCCAGCAGTAGAGGGGGCGATGAAAAACTGTTTTTT.

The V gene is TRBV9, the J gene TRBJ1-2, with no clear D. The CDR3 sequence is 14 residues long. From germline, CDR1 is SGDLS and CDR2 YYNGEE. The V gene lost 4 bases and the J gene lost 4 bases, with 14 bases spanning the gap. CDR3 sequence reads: CASSPLVTLYGYTF. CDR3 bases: TGTGCCAGCAGCCCGTTGGTGACACTCTATGGCTACACCTTC.

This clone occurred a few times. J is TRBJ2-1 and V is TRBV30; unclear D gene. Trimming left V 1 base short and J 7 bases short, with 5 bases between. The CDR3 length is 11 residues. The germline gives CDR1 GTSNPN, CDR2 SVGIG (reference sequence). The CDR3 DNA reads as TGTGCCTGGAGTGCCCTGAATGAGCAGTTCTTC. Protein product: CAWSALNEQFF.

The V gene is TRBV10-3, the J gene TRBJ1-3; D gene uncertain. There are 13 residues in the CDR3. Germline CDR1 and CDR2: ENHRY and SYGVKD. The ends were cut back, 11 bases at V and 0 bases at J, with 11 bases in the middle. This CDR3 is CAGGTSSGNTIYF. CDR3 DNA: TGTGCCGGTGGCACTAGCTCTGGAAACACCATATATTTT.

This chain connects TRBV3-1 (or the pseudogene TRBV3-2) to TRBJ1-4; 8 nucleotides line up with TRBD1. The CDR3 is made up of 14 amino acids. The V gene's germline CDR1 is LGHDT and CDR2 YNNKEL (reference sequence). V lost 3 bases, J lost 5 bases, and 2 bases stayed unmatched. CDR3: CASSQTGENEKLFF. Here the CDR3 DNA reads TGTGCCAGCAGCCAGACAGGGGAAAATGAAAAACTGTTTTTT.

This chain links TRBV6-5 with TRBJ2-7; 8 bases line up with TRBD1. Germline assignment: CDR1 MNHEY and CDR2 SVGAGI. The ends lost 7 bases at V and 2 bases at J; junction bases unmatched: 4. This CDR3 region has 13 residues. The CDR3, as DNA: TGTGCCAGCACATGGGACAGGCCCTACGAGCAGTACTTC. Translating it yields CASTWDRPYEQYF.

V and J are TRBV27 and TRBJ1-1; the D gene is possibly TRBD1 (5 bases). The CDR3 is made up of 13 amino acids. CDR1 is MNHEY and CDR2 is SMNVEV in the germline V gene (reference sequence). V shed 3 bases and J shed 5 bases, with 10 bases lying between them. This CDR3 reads CASSFQGPTEAFF. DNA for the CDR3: TGTGCCAGCAGTTTCCAGGGTCCGACTGAAGCTTTCTTT.

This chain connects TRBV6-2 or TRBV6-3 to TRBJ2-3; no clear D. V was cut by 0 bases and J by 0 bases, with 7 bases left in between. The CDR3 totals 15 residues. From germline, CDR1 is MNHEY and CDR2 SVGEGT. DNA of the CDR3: TGTGCCAGCAGTTACTCGCAGATTAGCACAGATACGCAGTATTTT. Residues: CASSYSQISTDTQYF.

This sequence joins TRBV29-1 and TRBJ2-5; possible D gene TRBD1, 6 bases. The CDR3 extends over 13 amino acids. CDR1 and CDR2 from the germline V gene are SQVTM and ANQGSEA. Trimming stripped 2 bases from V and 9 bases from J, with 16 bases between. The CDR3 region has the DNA TGCAGCGTTGAAATCAACAGGGAACGTCCCCAGTACTTC. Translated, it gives CSVEINRERPQYF.

The CDR3 DNA reads TGTGCCAGCCAGCACAGGGGCCCCACTGAAGCTTTCTTT. Its protein product is CASQHRGPTEAFF. The rearrangement uses TRBV2 and TRBJ1-1; 7 bases line up with TRBD1. The junction had 7 bases not matched to a gene; V was cut back by 8 bases and J by 4 bases. The CDR3 runs 13 residues. The germline gives CDR1 SNHLY, CDR2 FYNNEI.

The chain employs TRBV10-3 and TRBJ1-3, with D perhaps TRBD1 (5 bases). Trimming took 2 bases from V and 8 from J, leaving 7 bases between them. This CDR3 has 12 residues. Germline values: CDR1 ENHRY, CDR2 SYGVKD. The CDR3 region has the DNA TGTGCCATCAGTGAGCGGGGGTACACCATATATTTT. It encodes CAISERGYTIYF.

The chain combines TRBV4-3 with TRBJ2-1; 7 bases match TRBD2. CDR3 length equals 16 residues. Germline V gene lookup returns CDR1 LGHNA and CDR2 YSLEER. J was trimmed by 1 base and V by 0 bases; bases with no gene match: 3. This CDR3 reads CASSQDGGSSYNEQFF. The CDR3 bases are TGCGCCAGCAGCCAAGACGGGGGGAGTTCCTACAATGAGCAGTTCTTC.

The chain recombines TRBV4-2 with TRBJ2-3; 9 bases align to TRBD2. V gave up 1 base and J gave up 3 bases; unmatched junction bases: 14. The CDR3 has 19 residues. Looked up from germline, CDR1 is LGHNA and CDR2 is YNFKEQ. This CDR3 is CASSQVLAGLYKVTDTQYF. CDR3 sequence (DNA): TGTGCCAGCAGCCAAGTACTAGCGGGTCTCTACAAGGTAACAGATACGCAGTATTTT.

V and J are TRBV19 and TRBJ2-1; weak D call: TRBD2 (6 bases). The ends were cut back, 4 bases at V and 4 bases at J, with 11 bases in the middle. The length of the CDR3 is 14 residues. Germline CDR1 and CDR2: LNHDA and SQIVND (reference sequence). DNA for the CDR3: TGTGCCAGTAGTAAAGGCCTAGCGTACAATGAGCAGTTCTTC. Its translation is CASSKGLAYNEQFF. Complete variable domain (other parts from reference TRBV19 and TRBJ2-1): DGGITQSPKYLFRKEGQNVTLSCEQNLNHDAMYWYRQDPGQGLRLIYYSQIVNDFQKGDIAEGYSVSREKKESFPLTVTSAQKNPTAFYLCASSKGLAYNEQFFGPGTRLTVL.

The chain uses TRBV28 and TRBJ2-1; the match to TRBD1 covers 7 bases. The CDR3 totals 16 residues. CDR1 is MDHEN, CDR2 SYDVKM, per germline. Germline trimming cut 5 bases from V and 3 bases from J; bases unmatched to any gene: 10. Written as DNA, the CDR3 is TGTGCCAGCAGTGTATCTCCGGGACAGATCTACAATGAGCAGTTCTTC. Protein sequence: CASSVSPGQIYNEQFF.

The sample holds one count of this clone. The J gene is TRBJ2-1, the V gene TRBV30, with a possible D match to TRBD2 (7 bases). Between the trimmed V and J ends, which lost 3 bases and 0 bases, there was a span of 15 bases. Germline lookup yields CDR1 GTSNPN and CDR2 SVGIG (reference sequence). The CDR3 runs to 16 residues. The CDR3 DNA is TGTGCCTGGAGAGGGGGAGGGCTTACCTCCTACAATGAGCAGTTCTTC. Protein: CAWRGGGLTSYNEQFF.

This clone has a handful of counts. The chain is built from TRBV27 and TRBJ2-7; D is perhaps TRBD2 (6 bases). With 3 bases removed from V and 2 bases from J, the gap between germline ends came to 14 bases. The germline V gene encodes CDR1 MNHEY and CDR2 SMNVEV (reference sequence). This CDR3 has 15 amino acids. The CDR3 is CASSLTPGLTYEQYF. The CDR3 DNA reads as TGTGCCAGCAGTTTGACCCCGGGACTCACCTACGAGCAGTACTTC.

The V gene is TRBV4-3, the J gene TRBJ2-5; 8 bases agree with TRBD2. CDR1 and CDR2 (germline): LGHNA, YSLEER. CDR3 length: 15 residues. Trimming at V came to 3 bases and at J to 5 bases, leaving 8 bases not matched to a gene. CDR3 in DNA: TGCGCCAGCAGCCACTCCTCGGGGGGGGGTGAGACCCAGTACTTC. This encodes CASSHSSGGGETQYF.

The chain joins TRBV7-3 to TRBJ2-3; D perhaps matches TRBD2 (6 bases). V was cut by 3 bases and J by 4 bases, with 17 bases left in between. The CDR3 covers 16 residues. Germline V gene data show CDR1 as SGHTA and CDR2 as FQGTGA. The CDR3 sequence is CASSFFGRGTPDTQYF. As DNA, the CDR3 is TGTGCCAGCAGCTTCTTTGGGCGGGGAACCCCAGATACGCAGTATTTT.

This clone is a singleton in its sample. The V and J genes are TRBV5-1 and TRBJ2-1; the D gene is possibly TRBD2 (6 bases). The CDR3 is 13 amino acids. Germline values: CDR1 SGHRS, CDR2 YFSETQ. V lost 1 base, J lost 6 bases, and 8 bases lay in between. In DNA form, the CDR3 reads TGCGCCAGCAGCTTGTTCGGGAGCAATGAGCAGTTCTTC. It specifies CASSLFGSNEQFF.

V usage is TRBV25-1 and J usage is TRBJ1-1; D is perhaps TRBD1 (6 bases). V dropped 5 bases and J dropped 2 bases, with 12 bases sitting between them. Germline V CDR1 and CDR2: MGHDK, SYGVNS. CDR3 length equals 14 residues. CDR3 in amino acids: CASSRTDFNTEAFF. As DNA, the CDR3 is TGTGCCAGCAGTCGGACAGACTTTAACACTGAAGCTTTCTTT.

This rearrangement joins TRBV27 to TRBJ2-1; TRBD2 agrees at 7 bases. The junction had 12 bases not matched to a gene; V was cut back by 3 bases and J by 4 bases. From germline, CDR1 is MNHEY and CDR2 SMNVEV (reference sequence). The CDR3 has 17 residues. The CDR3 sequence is CASSFQTSRLAYNEQFF. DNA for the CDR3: TGTGCCAGCAGTTTCCAGACTTCACGACTAGCTTACAATGAGCAGTTCTTC.

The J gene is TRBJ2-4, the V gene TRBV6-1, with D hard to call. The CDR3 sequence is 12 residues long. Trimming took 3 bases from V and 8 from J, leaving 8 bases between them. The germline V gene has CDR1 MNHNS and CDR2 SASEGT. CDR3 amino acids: CASSELVDIQYF. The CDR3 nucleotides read TGTGCCAGCAGTGAGTTAGTTGACATTCAGTACTTC.

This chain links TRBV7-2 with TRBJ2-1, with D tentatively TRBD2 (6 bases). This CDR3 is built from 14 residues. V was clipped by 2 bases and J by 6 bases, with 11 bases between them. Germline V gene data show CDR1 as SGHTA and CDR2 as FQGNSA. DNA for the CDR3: TGTGCCAGCAGCTTAATCGGGAGAATCAATGAGCAGTTCTTC. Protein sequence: CASSLIGRINEQFF.

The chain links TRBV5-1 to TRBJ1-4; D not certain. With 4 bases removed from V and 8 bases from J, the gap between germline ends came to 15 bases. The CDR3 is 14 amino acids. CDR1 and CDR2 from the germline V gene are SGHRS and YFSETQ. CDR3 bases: TGCGCCAGCAGCCCCTTCCCTACGAGAGAAAAACTGTTTTTT. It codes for CASSPFPTREKLFF.

The CDR3 DNA is TGTGCCAGCAGCTTAGAAAAAGCAGGGGGCCGGAACACCATATATTTT. Translation: CASSLEKAGGRNTIYF. The rearrangement uses TRBV11-3 and TRBJ1-3; TRBD1 aligns across 8 bases. Germline V gives CDR1 SGHNT, CDR2 YENEEA. This CDR3 has 16 residues. Losses at the gene ends were 0 bases for V and 7 bases for J; bases not matched to a gene: 8.